These 18 T cell receptor beta chains originate from one sample sequenced in a study of CD8 T cells in Susac syndrome. Roughly 0.45 to 1 ug RNA was reverse transcribed with random hexamers. TCRdb independently ran MiXCR on the immunoSEQ multiplex PCR reads; one entry per CDR3 protein. The sample records some 68,000 distinct CDR3 sequences, roughly 93% being singletons. The specimen sequenced was CD4+ T cells from PBMCs. These receptors originate from a human donor with Susac syndrome.

J is TRBJ1-1 and V is TRBV18; D is perhaps TRBD1 (6 bases). Trimming left V 6 bases short and J 5 bases short, with 16 bases between. CDR1 is KGHSH and CDR2 is LQKENI in the germline V gene. The CDR3 loop spans 14 amino acids. The CDR3 nucleotides read TGTGCCAGCTCCTCCCAACGGGGGCAGACTGAAGCTTTCTTT. As protein: CASSSQRGQTEAFF.

The rearrangement links TRBV6-2 or TRBV6-3 to TRBJ2-7, with no clear D. The V and J ends lost 2 bases and 1 base respectively, with 18 bases between them. This CDR3 is 17 amino acids long. The V gene's germline CDR1 is MNHEY and CDR2 SVGEGT. The CDR3 spells CASSYRRTGSRSYEQYF. CDR3 nucleotides: TGTGCCAGCAGTTACCGTCGGACGGGCTCAAGATCCTACGAGCAGTACTTC.

The chain uses TRBV21-1 and TRBJ2-7; the tabulated D call, TRBD1, remains unverified against the DNA. TRBV21-1 is a pseudogene segment. This CDR3 is 14 amino acids long. CDR3 in DNA: TGTGCCAGCATCTCCGGGACAGGGCCGGACGAGCAGTACTTC. This gives the protein CASISGTGPDEQYF.

The J gene is TRBJ1-2, the V gene TRBV7-2; TRBD1 matches 7 bases. CDR1 is SGHTA and CDR2 is FQGNSA in the germline V gene. CDR3 size: 14 residues. V lost 4 bases, J lost 6 bases, and 8 bases stayed unmatched. The CDR3: CASSSFIRGDGYTF. Written as DNA, the CDR3 is TGTGCCAGCAGCTCCTTCATCAGGGGGGATGGCTACACCTTC.

The V and J genes are TRBV7-9 and TRBJ1-6; D perhaps matches TRBD1 (5 bases). V lost 10 bases and J 6 bases, leaving 25 bases between the germline ends. Germline values: CDR1 SEHNR, CDR2 FQNEAQ (reference sequence). The CDR3 is 17 residues long. The CDR3 reads CATPSYGQGSRNSPLHF. Here the CDR3 DNA reads TGTGCCACCCCATCTTACGGCCAGGGTTCTCGTAATTCACCCCTCCACTTT.

This chain joins TRBV19 and TRBJ1-5; possibly TRBD1 for D (6 bases). The germline V gene has CDR1 LNHDA and CDR2 SQIVND (reference sequence). The length of the CDR3 is 14 residues. V was cut by 7 bases and J by 5 bases, with 15 bases left in between. The CDR3 here is CASKKSQGDQPQHF. The CDR3 DNA reads TGTGCCAGTAAAAAGTCACAGGGCGATCAGCCCCAGCATTTT.

The rearrangement links TRBV24-1 to TRBJ2-7; 8 nucleotides agree with TRBD1. CDR3 size: 14 residues. Unmatched junction bases numbered 1, after V lost 2 bases and J lost 2 bases. Germline loops: CDR1 KGHDR, CDR2 SFDVKD. CDR3 amino acids: CATSDSDRAYEQYF. In nucleotides, the CDR3 is TGTGCCACCAGTGATTCGGACAGGGCCTACGAGCAGTACTTC.

The CDR3 loop reads CASSDSDRDYEQYF. In DNA form, the CDR3 reads TGTGCCAGCAGTGACTCTGACAGGGACTACGAGCAGTACTTC. The chain uses TRBV6-4 and TRBJ2-7; TRBD1 matches at 7 bases. J lost 3 bases, V lost 0 bases, and 2 bases had no gene match. Germline V gene lookup returns CDR1 MRHNA and CDR2 SNTAGT. CDR3 size: 14 residues.

This chain uses TRBV12-3 or TRBV12-4 with TRBJ1-5; a weak D match, TRBD1 (5 bases). V lost 5 bases and J 0 bases, leaving 23 bases between the germline ends. The CDR3 has 19 residues. This CDR3 reads CASSPRPWGGDYSNQPQHF. CDR3 coding DNA: TGTGCCAGCAGTCCCAGGCCGTGGGGGGGGGATTATAGCAATCAGCCCCAGCATTTT.

The gene calls are TRBV28 and TRBJ2-5; D may be TRBD1 (7 bases). Germline values: CDR1 MDHEN, CDR2 SYDVKM. The CDR3 sequence is 18 residues long. The V and J ends lost 3 bases and 1 base respectively, with 21 bases between them. CDR3 sequence: CASSFPGGGRVGQETQYF. CDR3 DNA: TGTGCCAGCAGTTTCCCCGGAGGGGGCAGAGTGGGCCAAGAGACCCAGTACTTC.

CDR3 DNA sequence: TGCGCCACCCAGGACTTGGGAGGAGGGAATGAGCAGTTCTTC. This encodes CATQDLGGGNEQFF. This chain connects TRBV5-1 to TRBJ2-1, with a possible D match to TRBD2 (6 bases). CDR3 length equals 14 residues. With 9 bases removed from V and 7 bases from J, the gap between germline ends came to 20 bases. Germline CDR1 SGHRS, CDR2 YFSETQ.

The chain's CDR3 is CSAGTGVNYGYTF. CDR3 DNA: TGCAGTGCCGGGACAGGGGTTAACTATGGCTACACCTTC. The chain has TRBV20-1 and TRBJ1-2; 10 positions match TRBD1. The length of the CDR3 is 13 residues. V was pared by 6 bases and J by 1 base, with 2 bases of the junction left unmatched. The V gene's germline CDR1 is DFQATT and CDR2 SNEGSKA (reference sequence).

The CDR3 DNA reads TGTGCCAGTAGGACAGGGCGGATTTCTGGGGCCAACGTCCTGACTTTC. The encoded protein is CASRTGRISGANVLTF. V gene TRBV19 combines with J gene TRBJ2-6, with 7 bases fitting TRBD1. The V gene's germline CDR1 is LNHDA and CDR2 SQIVND (reference sequence). Trimming at V came to 6 bases and at J to 1 base, leaving 6 bases not matched to a gene. The CDR3 runs to 16 residues.

CDR3: CASSLERQVAQYF. The DNA of the CDR3 is TGTGCCAGCAGCTTGGAGAGACAGGTTGCGCAGTATTTT. This sequence joins TRBV5-4 and TRBJ2-3, with TRBD1 as a possible D gene (6 bases). Between the trimmed V and J ends, which lost 0 bases and 10 bases, there was a span of 12 bases. Germline values: CDR1 SGHNT, CDR2 YYREEE (reference sequence). The CDR3 contains 13 residues.

The V call is TRBV3-1, the J call TRBJ2-3; D not resolved. The germline V gene encodes CDR1 LGHDT and CDR2 YNNKEL (reference sequence). This CDR3 comprises 14 residues. V dropped 1 base and J dropped 0 bases, with 5 bases sitting between them. This CDR3 is CASSQGASTDTQYF. CDR3 nucleotide sequence: TGTGCCAGCAGCCAAGGGGCTAGCACAGATACGCAGTATTTT.

This clonotype was observed once. V is TRBV9 and J is TRBJ2-1; a possible D gene is TRBD2 (5 bases). Per the germline V gene, CDR1 is SGDLS and CDR2 is YYNGEE. Trimming cost V 4 bases and J 4 bases, with 18 bases left between them. This CDR3 is built from 16 residues. The CDR3 coding sequence is TGTGCCAGCAGCCCGAACTACGGAGGCACGTACAATGAGCAGTTCTTC. It translates to CASSPNYGGTYNEQFF.

This clonotype was detected only once. The chain is built from TRBV9 and TRBJ1-1; TRBD1 matches 7 bases. J gave up 2 bases and V 2 bases, and 3 bases lay outside the gene matches. Looked up from germline, CDR1 is SGDLS and CDR2 is YYNGEE. CDR3 length: 14 residues. CDR3: CASSVQGGNTEAFF. The CDR3 DNA reads as TGTGCCAGCAGCGTGCAGGGGGGCAACACTGAAGCTTTCTTT. The full variable domain, rest sourced from reference TRBV9 and TRBJ1-1, is DSGVTQTPKHLITATGQRVTLRCSPRSGDLSVYWYQQSLDQGLQFLIQYYNGEERAKGNILERFSAQQFPDLHSELNLSSLELGDSALYFCASSVQGGNTEAFFGQGTRLTVV.

The chain has TRBV6-5 and TRBJ1-1; TRBD1 might be the D (6 bases). Germline CDR1 MNHEY, CDR2 SVGAGI. Trimming took 11 bases from V and 7 from J, leaving 14 bases between them. The CDR3 loop spans 11 amino acids. The DNA for the CDR3 is TGTGCCTGTAGGACAGAGGTTGAAGCTTTCTTT. Amino acid sequence: CACRTEVEAFF.